This T cell receptor beta chain was found in a study of cytomegalovirus exposure and HLA in healthy donors. Regarding the study as a whole: Diagnosis of cytomegalovirus status made by the classifier reportedly showed high specificity and sensitivity. Presence/absence analyses supposed approximately even sequencing depth among donors. It was only CMV serostatus that was available as immune exposure information.

The study ran its PCR with 60 Vbeta and 13 Jbeta primers. Profiling relied on immunoSEQ multiplex PCR, and the TCRdb table lists in-frame clones only, not all of them. Of more than 150,000 clones in the sample, around 82% were seen once. Details on this clone: The antigen is unknown.

CDR1 and CDR2 from the germline V gene are MRHNA and SNTAGT. This CDR3 is 14 amino acids long. V was clipped by 2 bases and J by 4 bases, with 11 bases between them. These donors, healthy bone marrow donors, were studied. The sample taken for sequencing was PBMCs. The chain couples TRBV6-4 to TRBJ1-2, with a possible D match to TRBD1 (5 bases). This receptor was taken from a boy younger than 10 in good health and CMV-seronegative. CDR3 nucleotide sequence: TGTGCCAGCAGTGACGGCAGGGAAGGCTATGGCTACACCTTC. It yields the protein CASSDGREGYGYTF.